This passage covers 22 T cell receptor beta chains from one sample sequenced in a study of T cell changes during pregnancy in multiple sclerosis (dated by TCRdb to the late 2010s). The library was made by the immunoSEQ multiplex PCR assay. The table was pulled from immuneACCESS by TCRdb, which kept in-frame rearrangements only. Such tables lose some clones; where checked, under half of the loss comes from unresolved V genes, and the rest has no known cause. The sample profile shows roughly 69,000 clones; about 91% of them were found once. More than 1.4% of the sample rests with the top ten. The source was peripheral blood, collected after pregnancy. The receptor source for this set is a female donor with multiple sclerosis, enrolled in a pregnancy study.

The gene calls are TRBV7-8 and TRBJ1-1, with D tentatively TRBD1 (5 bases). The germline V gene has CDR1 SGHVS and CDR2 FQNEAQ. Trimming took 5 bases from V and 4 from J, leaving 14 bases between them. The CDR3 sequence is 14 residues long. The CDR3 sequence: CASSLHAGVTEAFF. CDR3 nucleotide sequence: TGTGCCAGCAGCCTCCACGCGGGGGTCACTGAAGCTTTCTTT.

This chain links TRBV4-2 with TRBJ2-7; TRBD1 matches at 8 bases. Trimming removed 0 bases from V and 7 bases from J; junction bases left unmatched: 17. CDR1 is LGHNA and CDR2 is YNFKEQ in the germline V gene. The CDR3 totals 18 residues. The CDR3 region is CASSQDMGEGQDFGEQYF. The CDR3 DNA reads as TGTGCCAGCAGCCAAGATATGGGCGAGGGACAGGACTTCGGAGAGCAGTACTTC.

The chain carries TRBV4-2 and TRBJ2-3, with D maybe TRBD2 (5 bases). The germline V gene has CDR1 LGHNA and CDR2 YNFKEQ. The CDR3 has 16 amino acids. The germline V and J ends were trimmed by 0 bases and 2 bases, with 12 bases remaining between them. The CDR3 loop reads CASSQESSGNTDTQYF. CDR3 DNA: TGTGCCAGCAGCCAAGAATCCAGCGGAAACACAGATACGCAGTATTTT.

The chain uses TRBV18 and TRBJ1-4; TRBD1 is a possible D gene (5 bases). V lost 0 bases, J lost 4 bases, and 15 bases lay in between. The CDR3 extends over 17 amino acids. Germline CDR1 reads KGHSH; CDR2 reads LQKENI. Written as DNA, the CDR3 is TGTGCCAGCTCACCACCGGGATTTACGGGGGTTAATGAAAAACTGTTTTTT. Its translation: CASSPPGFTGVNEKLFF.

This sequence joins TRBV5-1 and TRBJ2-1; 10 nucleotides align to TRBD2. This CDR3 spans 16 amino acids. V was clipped by 0 bases and J by 9 bases; unmatched bases: 9. Germline CDR1 and CDR2: SGHRS and YFSETQ. The DNA for the CDR3 is TGCGCCAGCAGCTTGGCCCCGCTAGCGGGAGTGAGTGAGCAGTTCTTC. Translated: CASSLAPLAGVSEQFF. The whole variable domain, filled in from reference TRBV5-1 and TRBJ2-1, reads KAGVTQTPRYLIKTRGQQVTLSCSPISGHRSVSWYQQTPGQGLQFLFEYFSETQRNKGNFPGRFSGRQFSNSRSEMNVSTLELGDSALYLCASSLAPLAGVSEQFFGPGTRLTVL.

This chain uses TRBV28 with TRBJ2-2, with D possibly being TRBD2 (6 bases). The germline V and J ends were trimmed by 9 bases and 0 bases, with 8 bases remaining between them. The germline gives CDR1 MDHEN, CDR2 SYDVKM. This CDR3 has 13 amino acids. The CDR3 here is CASGTSNTGELFF. The CDR3, as DNA: TGTGCCAGTGGGACTTCGAACACCGGGGAGCTGTTTTTT.

This clone was found once. The chain uses TRBV7-9 and TRBJ2-3; TRBD2 agrees at 13 bases. This CDR3 region has 17 residues. The germline V gene encodes CDR1 SEHNR and CDR2 FQNEAQ (reference sequence). The V segment lost 5 bases and the J segment 0 bases; nucleotides outside the gene matches: 5. CDR3 bases: TGTGCCAGCAGCGCAGGACTAGCGGGGGTTAGCACAGATACGCAGTATTTT. The encoded protein is CASSAGLAGVSTDTQYF.

V gene TRBV5-6 combines with J gene TRBJ2-5, with TRBD2 matching over 10 bases. Judging by the DNA end, TRBJ2-7 fits better; the J call may be wrong. CDR3 length: 14 residues. CDR1 is SGHDT and CDR2 is YYEEEE in the germline V gene. CDR3 residues: CASTSGTSEYEQYF. The CDR3 DNA reads as TGTGCCAGCACGTCCGGGACTAGCGAGTACGAGCAGTACTTC.

The chain uses TRBV6-6 and TRBJ1-5, with 9 bases aligning to TRBD1. There are 16 residues in the CDR3. Germline values: CDR1 MNHNY, CDR2 SVGAGI (reference sequence). V dropped 4 bases and J dropped 3; count of bases not matched to a gene: 7. The CDR3 DNA sequence: TGTGCCAGCAGTTTCGATAGGACAGGGGTCAATCAGCCCCAGCATTTT. Translation gives CASSFDRTGVNQPQHF.

This clone was observed a few times. The rearrangement links TRBV4-2 to TRBJ2-2; TRBD1 aligns across 9 bases. V lost 1 base, J lost 1 base, and 10 bases stayed unmatched. The CDR3 extends over 19 amino acids. The V gene's germline CDR1 is LGHNA and CDR2 YNFKEQ. As DNA, the CDR3 is TGTGCCAGCAGCCAAGTAACGGACAGGGGCGCCCTGAACACCGGGGAGCTGTTTTTT. Its translation is CASSQVTDRGALNTGELFF.

The chain has TRBV30 and TRBJ1-4, with TRBD1 as a possible D gene (5 bases). The V gene lost 0 bases and the J gene lost 8 bases, with 13 bases spanning the gap. The CDR3 consists of 14 residues. CDR1 and CDR2 from the germline V gene are GTSNPN and SVGIG (reference sequence). CDR3 bases: TGTGCCTGGAGTGTGGGGGGGGAGGACGAAAAACTGTTTTTT. Translation gives CAWSVGGEDEKLFF.

V usage is TRBV6-1 and J usage is TRBJ2-4; 8 nucleotides align to TRBD1. Trimming removed 3 bases from V and 0 bases from J; junction bases left unmatched: 10. The CDR3 totals 18 residues. Germline CDR1 and CDR2: MNHNS and SASEGT. CDR3 amino acids: CASSEDRASQLAKNIQYF. DNA of the CDR3: TGTGCCAGCAGTGAGGACAGGGCCTCCCAGCTAGCCAAAAACATTCAGTACTTC.

The chain couples TRBV2 to TRBJ1-1, with D perhaps TRBD1 (6 bases). Germline CDR1 reads SNHLY; CDR2 reads FYNNEI. This CDR3 contains 11 residues. V dropped 6 bases and J dropped 7 bases, with 9 bases sitting between them. CDR3 amino acids: CASRGGGEAFF. CDR3 nucleotide sequence: TGTGCCAGCAGAGGGGGTGGTGAAGCTTTCTTT.

The chain carries TRBV5-4 and TRBJ1-1, with 8 bases that match TRBD1. Trimming at V came to 4 bases and at J to 3 bases, leaving 11 bases not matched to a gene. CDR3 length equals 16 residues. Germline CDR1 reads SGHNT; CDR2 reads YYREEE (reference sequence). The CDR3 nucleotides are TGTGCCAGCAGCCGGACCGGACAGGGTTTCGACACTGAAGCTTTCTTT. Translating gives CASSRTGQGFDTEAFF.

This clone has just one count. The chain joins TRBV10-1 to TRBJ1-3; no clear D gene. The V gene lost 3 bases and the J gene lost 2 bases, with 5 bases spanning the gap. This CDR3 comprises 13 residues. Germline V gives CDR1 WNHNN, CDR2 SYGVQD (reference sequence). CDR3: CASSEIAGNTIYF. CDR3 nucleotide sequence: TGCGCCAGCAGTGAAATCGCTGGAAACACCATATATTTT.

This clone occurred a few times. This rearrangement joins TRBV2 to TRBJ1-1; no clear D. The CDR3 spans 14 residues. The V gene lost 6 bases and the J gene lost 4 bases, with 15 bases spanning the gap. Germline CDR1 reads SNHLY; CDR2 reads FYNNEI. As DNA, the CDR3 is TGTGCCAGCAGCGCCCCTGAGGCGGGCACTGAAGCTTTCTTT. Its protein is CASSAPEAGTEAFF.

The J gene is TRBJ1-1, the V gene TRBV19, with TRBD1 matching 10 bases. Germline V gene sequence: CDR1 LNHDA, CDR2 SQIVND (reference sequence). Germline trimming cut 0 bases from V and 3 bases from J; bases unmatched to any gene: 4. This CDR3 has 16 residues. In DNA, the CDR3 is TGTGCCAGTAGTATAGACGCCGGGACAGGGGACACTGAAGCTTTCTTT. It codes for CASSIDAGTGDTEAFF.

The rearrangement links TRBV4-1 to TRBJ1-1, with D uncertain. Trimming pared 0 bases from V and 3 bases from J, leaving 8 bases between. This CDR3 spans 14 amino acids. Per germline, CDR1 MGHRA and CDR2 YSYEKL. Here the CDR3 reads CASSQDAAHTEAFF. In DNA form, the CDR3 reads TGCGCCAGCAGCCAAGACGCGGCCCACACTGAAGCTTTCTTT.

This sequence joins TRBV10-1 and TRBJ2-3; tentative D call: TRBD2 (6 bases). Trimming shortened V by 2 bases and J by 4 bases, and 16 bases separated the two germline ends. Germline CDR1 reads WNHNN; CDR2 reads SYGVQD (reference sequence). The CDR3 covers 16 residues. The CDR3 DNA follows: TGCGCCAGCAGTGAGATTGCGGGAAGTGGGGCAGATACGCAGTATTTT. Its protein is CASSEIAGSGADTQYF.

In its sample, this clone was seen once. V is TRBV11-2 and J is TRBJ1-1, with D maybe TRBD1 (5 bases). The CDR3 contains 16 residues. The V gene's germline CDR1 is SGHAT and CDR2 FQNNGV. V gave up 5 bases and J gave up 4 bases, with 20 bases separating them. CDR3: CASSIRSLSGGTEAFF. The DNA of the CDR3 is TGTGCCAGCAGCATACGGAGCTTGTCCGGGGGCACTGAAGCTTTCTTT. The full variable domain, its missing parts supplied by reference TRBV11-2 and TRBJ1-1, is EAGVAQSPRYKIIEKRQSVAFWCNPISGHATLYWYQQILGQGPKLLIQFQNNGVVDDSQLPKDRFSAERLKGVDSTLKIQPAKLEDSAVYLCASSIRSLSGGTEAFFGQGTRLTVV.

The chain links TRBV27 to TRBJ1-3; possibly TRBD1 for D (6 bases). V lost 6 bases, J lost 0 bases, and 9 bases lay in between. This CDR3 has 14 amino acids. Germline CDR1 reads MNHEY; CDR2 reads SMNVEV (reference sequence). CDR3 in DNA: TGTGCCAGCAGACAACAGGGCTCTGGAAACACCATATATTTT. It translates to CASRQQGSGNTIYF.

This chain uses TRBV6-1 with TRBJ1-4; possibly TRBD1 for D (5 bases). Germline loops: CDR1 MNHNS, CDR2 SASEGT. Trimming stripped 7 bases from V and 11 bases from J, with 23 bases between. The CDR3 covers 15 residues. The CDR3 nucleotides read TGTGCCAGCACCAAAGCCGGGACTGCGAATGTTAAACTGTTTTTT. Translation: CASTKAGTANVKLFF.